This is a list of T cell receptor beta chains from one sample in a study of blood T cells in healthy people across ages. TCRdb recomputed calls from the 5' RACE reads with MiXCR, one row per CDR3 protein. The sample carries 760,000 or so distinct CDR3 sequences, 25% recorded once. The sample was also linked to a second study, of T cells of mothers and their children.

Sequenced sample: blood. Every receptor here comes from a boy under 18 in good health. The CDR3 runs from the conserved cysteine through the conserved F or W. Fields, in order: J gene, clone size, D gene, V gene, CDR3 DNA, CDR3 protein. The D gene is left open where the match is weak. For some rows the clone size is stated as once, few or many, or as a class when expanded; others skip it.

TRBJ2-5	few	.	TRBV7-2	TGTGCCAGCAGCTCCGACGGGCGACAAGAGACCCAGTACTTC	CASSSDGRQETQYF
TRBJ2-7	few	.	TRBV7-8	TGTGCCAGCAGCGCCGGGACCGTGTTCTCCTACGAGCAGTACTTC	CASSAGTVFSYEQYF
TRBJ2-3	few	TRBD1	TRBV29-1	TGCAGCGCAGATGGGACAGGATCAAGTTTCGATACGCAGTATTTT	CSADGTGSSFDTQYF
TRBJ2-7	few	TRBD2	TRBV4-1	TGCGCCAGCAGCCACGTAGCGGGGGTGGTCGAGCAGTACTTC	CASSHVAGVVEQYF
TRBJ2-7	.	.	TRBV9	TGTGCCAGCAGCGGCCCAGGGGGGAGCGGGAGATTCGAGCAGTACTTC	CASSGPGGSGRFEQYF
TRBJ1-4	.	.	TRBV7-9	TGTGCCAGCAGCTTAGACGCCGTCACGTGGAGTGAAAAACTGTTTTTT	CASSLDAVTWSEKLFF
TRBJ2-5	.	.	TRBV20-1	TGCAGTGCTCCCCGGGTGCGCCGTGGGGTGGGCCAAGAGACCCAGTACTTC	CSAPRVRRGVGQETQYF
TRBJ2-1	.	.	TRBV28	TGTGCCAGCAGTTTAATCAGCACCGCCTACAATGAGCAGTTCTTC	CASSLISTAYNEQFF
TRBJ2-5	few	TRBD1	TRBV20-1	TGCAGTGCTAGAGATCCCCAGGGGGCTTGGGAGACCCAGTACTTC	CSARDPQGAWETQYF
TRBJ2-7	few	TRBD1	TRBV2	TGTGCCAGCAGGAGGACAGGGGCCGTGAACGAGCAGTACTTC	CASRRTGAVNEQYF
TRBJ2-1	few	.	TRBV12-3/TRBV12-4	TGTGCCAGCAGTTCTCTCGACCTTAGCTCCTACAATGAGCAGTTCTTC	CASSSLDLSSYNEQFF
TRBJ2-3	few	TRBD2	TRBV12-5	TGTGCTAGTGGTTTGACCGGGGGGGCGACAGATACGCAGTATTTT	CASGLTGGATDTQYF
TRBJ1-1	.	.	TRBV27	TGTGCCAGCAGTCTATGGGAGGAGGGGGACACTGAAGCTTTCTTT	CASSLWEEGDTEAFF
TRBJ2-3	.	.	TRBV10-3	TGTGCCATCAGTGACCCGAGGGGGACAGATACGCAGTATTTT	CAISDPRGTDTQYF